Shown below are 27 T cell receptor beta chains from a single sample sequenced in a study of blood T cell repertoires in COVID-19. The table came from immunoSEQ multiplex PCR; TCRdb's copy has only in-frame clones and leaves some out. Among some 220,000 clones, about nine tenths were seen once, and the ten largest hold 2.5% to 3.5%. The sequenced sample was PBMCs or T cells enriched from blood (not recorded which). The receptors shown here come from a woman aged 45-60 years in a cohort exposed to, infected with or recovered from COVID-19 (not recorded which).

This sequence joins TRBV4-3 and TRBJ1-2; TRBD1 matches at 8 bases. V was clipped by 3 bases and J by 4 bases; unmatched bases: 1. This CDR3 comprises 13 residues. The germline CDR1 and CDR2 sequences are LGHNA and YSLEER. The CDR3 sequence is CASSHGQGYGYTF. The CDR3 bases are TGCGCCAGCAGCCACGGACAGGGCTATGGCTACACCTTC.

This chain uses TRBV5-1 with TRBJ1-2, with 11 bases lining up with TRBD1. The CDR3 extends over 14 amino acids. V trimming: 0 bases; J trimming: 11 bases; junction bases outside the gene matches: 6. CDR1 and CDR2 (germline): SGHRS, YFSETQ. The CDR3 is CASSLAWDRGFYTF. CDR3 in DNA: TGCGCCAGCAGCTTGGCCTGGGACAGGGGGTTTTACACCTTC.

This sequence joins TRBV19 and TRBJ1-5; D possibly corresponds to TRBD1 (5 bases). Trimming left V 5 bases short and J 3 bases short, with 20 bases between. Germline V CDR1 and CDR2: LNHDA, SQIVND (reference sequence). There are 17 residues in the CDR3. The CDR3 DNA reads as TGTGCCAGTAGTCCACCGGTGGGCAGGGCGACCAATCAGCCCCAGCATTTT. It codes for CASSPPVGRATNQPQHF.

The chain recombines TRBV6-5 with TRBJ2-7; D is unresolved. Germline CDR1 MNHEY, CDR2 SVGAGI. This CDR3 comprises 15 residues. The V and J ends lost 5 bases and 0 bases respectively, with 14 bases between them. The CDR3 reads CASSRYRSTSYEQYF. CDR3 DNA sequence: TGTGCCAGCAGTCGGTATCGTTCCACCTCCTACGAGCAGTACTTC.

As concerns this clone: The germline gene is not matched at one end of the junction; a read error may be the cause. The rearrangement links TRBV28 to TRBJ1-1; 7 bases align to TRBD1. Germline V gives CDR1 MDHEN, CDR2 SYDVKM. This CDR3 spans 14 amino acids. CDR3 coding DNA: TGTGCCAGCACTTTCTCAGGGGGAAACAGTGAAGCTTTCTTT. It encodes CASTFSGGNSEAFF.

This clone was counted a single time. The chain combines TRBV6-5 with TRBJ1-3; weak D call: TRBD1 (5 bases). The CDR3 contains 15 residues. The V and J ends lost 0 bases and 6 bases respectively, with 12 bases between them. Per the germline V gene, CDR1 is MNHEY and CDR2 is SVGAGI. Written as DNA, the CDR3 is TGTGCCAGCAGTTACTCGTTAAGGGGTGAAAACACCATATATTTT. This encodes CASSYSLRGENTIYF.

The V and J genes are TRBV2 and TRBJ2-3; TRBD1 aligns across 11 bases. Germline loops: CDR1 SNHLY, CDR2 FYNNEI. There are 15 residues in the CDR3. Trimming took 6 bases from V and 7 from J; bases not matched to a gene: 9. The CDR3 sequence: CASSAGTGGLNTQYF. CDR3 DNA: TGTGCCAGCAGCGCCGGGACAGGGGGGCTTAATACGCAGTATTTT.

This clone was seen only a few times. The chain has TRBV6-2 or TRBV6-3 and TRBJ1-1, with a possible D match to TRBD1 (5 bases). Per germline, CDR1 MNHEY and CDR2 SVGEGT. Trimming stripped 5 bases from V and 1 base from J, with 11 bases between. This CDR3 is 14 amino acids long. For the CDR3, the DNA is TGTGCCAGCAGTGACAGAGTTGGGAACACTGAAGCTTTCTTT. Translating gives CASSDRVGNTEAFF.

The rearrangement links TRBV6-5 to TRBJ1-4; D is undetermined. The CDR3 spans 13 residues. Trimming removed 6 bases from V and 2 bases from J, with 7 bases in between. Germline-derived CDR1 and CDR2 are MNHEY and SVGAGI. The chain's CDR3 is CASRRSTNEKLFF. DNA of the CDR3: TGTGCCAGCAGGAGGTCTACTAATGAAAAACTGTTTTTT.

The chain recombines TRBV7-2 with TRBJ2-7; TRBD2 agrees at 7 bases. Germline trimming cut 5 bases from V and 7 bases from J; bases unmatched to any gene: 11. There are 14 residues in the CDR3. Germline V gene lookup returns CDR1 SGHTA and CDR2 FQGNSA. The CDR3 nucleotides are TGTGCCAGCAGCCCACGGGAGGCCTTTTGGGAGCAGTACTTC. Translating gives CASSPREAFWEQYF.

The chain joins TRBV2 to TRBJ2-1, with D possibly being TRBD1 (6 bases). From germline, CDR1 is SNHLY and CDR2 FYNNEI. Between the trimmed V and J ends, which lost 6 bases and 0 bases, there was a span of 12 bases. The CDR3 has 15 residues. The CDR3 coding sequence is TGTGCCAGCAGGGCAGGGGTCGGCTCCTACAATGAGCAGTTCTTC. Its protein product is CASRAGVGSYNEQFF.

This rearrangement joins TRBV7-9 to TRBJ1-1; 10 nucleotides match TRBD1. The CDR3 runs to 15 residues. CDR1 is SEHNR, CDR2 FQNEAQ, per germline (reference sequence). Unmatched junction bases numbered 5, after V lost 1 base and J lost 6 bases. CDR3 protein: CASSLGGDRGAEAFF. DNA for the CDR3: TGTGCCAGCAGCTTAGGGGGGGACAGGGGAGCTGAAGCTTTCTTT. Drawing the rest from reference TRBV7-9 and TRBJ1-1, the complete variable domain is DTGVSQNPRHKITKRGQNVTFRCDPISEHNRLYWYRQTLGQGPEFLTYFQNEAQLEKSRLLSDRFSAERPKGSFSTLEIQRTEQGDSAMYLCASSLGGDRGAEAFFGQGTRLTVV.

The chain carries TRBV14 and TRBJ2-5, with D perhaps matching TRBD2 (7 bases). Trimming stripped 4 bases from V and 5 bases from J, with 14 bases between. Germline-derived CDR1 and CDR2 are SGHDN and FVKESK. The CDR3 is 14 amino acids. The CDR3 loop is CASSLGGPWETQYF. CDR3 coding DNA: TGTGCCAGCAGCCTCGGGGGGCCTTGGGAGACCCAGTACTTC. Together with reference TRBV14 and TRBJ2-5, the CDR3 gives the full variable domain: EAGVTQFPSHSVIEKGQTVTLRCDPISGHDNLYWYRRVMGKEIKFLLHFVKESKQDESGMPNNRFLAERTGGTYSTLKVQPAELEDSGVYFCASSLGGPWETQYFGPGTRLLVL.

V is TRBV18 and J is TRBJ1-5; TRBD1 matches at 7 bases. Germline V CDR1 and CDR2: KGHSH, LQKENI. This CDR3 region has 14 residues. The J segment lost 11 bases and the V segment lost 0 bases, leaving 7 bases of the junction unmatched. CDR3 residues: CASSPPDRPPAQHF. CDR3 DNA: TGTGCCAGCTCACCACCGGACAGGCCTCCCGCCCAGCATTTT.

The chain employs TRBV7-2 and TRBJ1-2; possible D gene TRBD1, 5 bases. The CDR3 is made up of 14 amino acids. Between the trimmed V and J ends, which lost 3 bases and 1 base, there was a span of 9 bases. Germline values: CDR1 SGHTA, CDR2 FQGNSA. This chain's CDR3 is CASSLRQNNYGYTF. CDR3 coding DNA: TGTGCCAGCAGCTTGAGACAGAATAACTATGGCTACACCTTC.

This chain links TRBV30 with TRBJ1-2; D unresolved. The V end lost 3 bases, the J end lost 4 bases, and 15 bases lay between the germline ends. CDR1 is GTSNPN and CDR2 is SVGIG in the germline V gene (reference sequence). This CDR3 region has 14 residues. As DNA, the CDR3 is TGTGCCTGGAGGGGCACAGTCGGAACCTATGGCTACACCTTC. Amino acids: CAWRGTVGTYGYTF.

This clone was detected only once. This chain's CDR3 is CASKLLGTSGVETQYF. The DNA for the CDR3 is TGTGCCAGCAAGCTCCTGGGGACTAGCGGGGTAGAGACCCAGTACTTC. V usage is TRBV27 and J usage is TRBJ2-5; TRBD2 matches at 13 bases. Trimming at V came to 7 bases and at J to 4 bases, leaving 9 bases not matched to a gene. Per the germline V gene, CDR1 is MNHEY and CDR2 is SMNVEV (reference sequence). The CDR3 is made up of 16 amino acids.

The V and J genes are TRBV18 and TRBJ1-5; 11 positions agree with TRBD1. The CDR3 totals 15 residues. Germline V gene lookup returns CDR1 KGHSH and CDR2 LQKENI. The V gene end was trimmed by 5 bases and the J gene end by 9 bases; junction bases not matched to a gene: 9. The CDR3 region has the DNA TGTGCCAGCTCATCTGGGACAGGGGGACAGGGGCCCCAGCATTTT. It yields the protein CASSSGTGGQGPQHF.

The genes are TRBV12-3 or TRBV12-4 and TRBJ1-3, with no clear D. The V end lost 7 bases, the J end lost 4 bases, and 11 bases lay between the germline ends. This CDR3 comprises 13 residues. The DNA for the CDR3 is TGTGCCAGCACAAAAAGGAGAGGAAACACCATATATTTT. Amino acids: CASTKRRGNTIYF.

The chain employs TRBV6-2 or TRBV6-3 and TRBJ1-2; D is undetermined. CDR3 length: 14 residues. Per the germline V gene, CDR1 is MNHEY and CDR2 is SVGEGT. Deletions cut 0 bases from V and 0 bases from J, with 5 bases between. This chain's CDR3 is CASSYSPANYGYTF. DNA for the CDR3: TGTGCCAGCAGTTACTCGCCAGCTAACTATGGCTACACCTTC.

This chain joins TRBV11-2 and TRBJ1-5; D is perhaps TRBD1 (5 bases). The germline gives CDR1 SGHAT, CDR2 FQNNGV. There are 13 residues in the CDR3. The ends were cut back, 5 bases at V and 8 bases at J, with 13 bases in the middle. The CDR3 DNA is TGTGCCAGCAGCCCCCCTTCGGGGGAGCCCCAGCATTTT. It specifies CASSPPSGEPQHF. The complete variable domain, with remaining parts taken from reference TRBV11-2 and TRBJ1-5, reads EAGVAQSPRYKIIEKRQSVAFWCNPISGHATLYWYQQILGQGPKLLIQFQNNGVVDDSQLPKDRFSAERLKGVDSTLKIQPAKLEDSAVYLCASSPPSGEPQHFGDGTRLSIL.

The chain uses TRBV28 and TRBJ2-3, with TRBD2 identical over 7 bases. The CDR3 loop spans 14 amino acids. After removal of 7 bases from V and 2 bases from J, the junction contained 6 bases not matched to a gene. In germline, CDR1 is MDHEN, CDR2 SYDVKM. CDR3 protein: CASKTGTTTDTQYF. The CDR3 DNA follows: TGTGCCAGCAAAACCGGGACTACCACAGATACGCAGTATTTT.

This clone has just a few counts. This sample includes further DNA sequences coding for the same CDR3. The gene calls are TRBV2 and TRBJ2-7; TRBD1 matches at 11 bases. The germline V gene has CDR1 SNHLY and CDR2 FYNNEI. The ends lost 8 bases at V and 4 bases at J; junction bases unmatched: 1. This CDR3 has 12 amino acids. The CDR3 DNA sequence: TGTGCCAGCCGGGACAGGGGGTACGAGCAGTACTTC. Residues: CASRDRGYEQYF.

The chain uses TRBV3-1 (or the pseudogene TRBV3-2) and TRBJ2-7, with TRBD2 matching over 9 bases. The germline CDR1 and CDR2 sequences are LGHDT and YNNKEL (reference sequence). The V segment lost 1 base and the J segment 5 bases; nucleotides outside the gene matches: 0. The CDR3 consists of 13 residues. The CDR3 reads CASSQGLADEQYF. The CDR3 coding sequence is TGTGCCAGCAGCCAAGGACTAGCGGACGAGCAGTACTTC.

This clone was observed once. V and J are TRBV15 and TRBJ1-1, with TRBD1 as a possible D gene (5 bases). Per the germline V gene, CDR1 is LNHNV and CDR2 is YYDKDF (reference sequence). This CDR3 has 13 amino acids. The V gene lost 1 base and the J gene lost 5 bases, with 8 bases spanning the gap. CDR3 loop: CATSRGGETEAFF. The CDR3 nucleotides are TGTGCCACCAGCAGAGGGGGGGAGACTGAAGCTTTCTTT.

In its sample, this clone was seen a few times. The V call is TRBV28, the J call TRBJ1-4; D might be TRBD1 (5 bases). The CDR3 runs to 15 residues. Germline V lookup: CDR1 MDHEN, CDR2 SYDVKM. V dropped 6 bases and J dropped 8 bases, with 19 bases sitting between them. DNA of the CDR3: TGTGCCAGCAGCCTGGGGGGAGCCAGGGAAGAAAAACTGTTTTTT. As protein: CASSLGGAREEKLFF.

The chain combines TRBV19 with TRBJ1-1, with TRBD1 identical over 7 bases. V lost 4 bases, J lost 5 bases, and 7 bases stayed unmatched. The CDR3 length is 14 residues. Germline CDR1 is LNHDA and CDR2 is SQIVND (reference sequence). CDR3 sequence: CASSTDRAGTEAFF. The CDR3 DNA follows: TGTGCCAGTAGTACCGACAGGGCGGGGACTGAAGCTTTCTTT.